The 2 T cell receptor beta chains listed next were all sequenced from one sample in a study of blood T cell repertoires in COVID-19 (dated by TCRdb to 2018 to 2020). Library method: the immunoSEQ multiplex PCR assay. The table comes from immuneACCESS by way of TCRdb, which keeps in-frame sequences with V and J called. Part of the clones is missing from these tables; in studies checked, under half for an unresolved V gene and the rest for unknown reasons. Here the sample has about 140,000 clones; about three quarters occur a single time. Of the sample, approximately 9.4% is held by the ten largest clones. Specimen: peripheral blood. The source of these receptors is a woman aged 45-65 years with active or convalescent COVID-19.

The chain carries TRBV7-3 and TRBJ2-6; 11 nucleotides align to TRBD1. CDR1 is SGHTA, CDR2 FQGTGA, per germline. The J segment lost 12 bases and the V segment lost 5 bases, leaving 3 bases of the junction unmatched. The CDR3 sequence is 13 residues long. The CDR3 DNA reads as TGTGCCAGCAGCGGACAGGGGGCTACCGTCCTGACTTTC. This gives the protein CASSGQGATVLTF.

This sequence joins TRBV6-4 and TRBJ1-6, with D uncertain. Germline V gene lookup returns CDR1 MRHNA and CDR2 SNTAGT. CDR3 size: 13 residues. The V end was cut by 2 bases, the J end by 9 bases, with 8 bases between. DNA for the CDR3: TGTGCCAGCAGTGACAATGAGAGTTCACCCCTCCACTTT. Translating gives CASSDNESSPLHF.